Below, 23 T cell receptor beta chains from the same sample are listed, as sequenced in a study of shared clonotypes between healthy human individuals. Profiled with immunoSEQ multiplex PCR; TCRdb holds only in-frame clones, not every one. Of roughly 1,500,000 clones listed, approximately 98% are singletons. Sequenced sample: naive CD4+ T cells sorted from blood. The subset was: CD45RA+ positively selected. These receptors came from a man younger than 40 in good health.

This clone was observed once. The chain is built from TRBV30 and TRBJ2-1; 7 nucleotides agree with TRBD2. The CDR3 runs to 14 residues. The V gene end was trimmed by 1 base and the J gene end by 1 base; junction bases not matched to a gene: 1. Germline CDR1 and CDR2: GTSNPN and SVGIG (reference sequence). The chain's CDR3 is CAWSGAGSYNEQFF. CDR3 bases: TGTGCCTGGAGTGGAGCGGGATCCTACAATGAGCAGTTCTTC.

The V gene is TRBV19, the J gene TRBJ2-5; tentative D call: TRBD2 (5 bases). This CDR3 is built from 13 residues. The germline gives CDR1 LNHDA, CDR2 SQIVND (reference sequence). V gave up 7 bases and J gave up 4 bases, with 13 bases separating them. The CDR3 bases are TGTGCCAGTACCAGCCGGGAACTAGAGACCCAGTACTTC. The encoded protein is CASTSRELETQYF.

As DNA, the CDR3 is TGTGCCAGCAGCCCCCCCCGTCAGCCCCAGCATTTT. Translating it yields CASSPPRQPQHF. The chain couples TRBV7-8 to TRBJ1-5; no firm D call. The CDR3 sequence is 12 residues long. The V and J ends lost 5 bases and 6 bases respectively, with 8 bases between them. Germline assignment: CDR1 SGHVS and CDR2 FQNEAQ. The full variable domain, completed using reference TRBV7-8 and TRBJ1-5, is GAGVSQSPRYKVAKRGQDVALRCDPISGHVSLFWYQQALGQGPEFLTYFQNEAQLDKSGLPSDRFFAERPEGSVSTLKIQRTQQEDSAVYLCASSPPRQPQHFGDGTRLSIL.

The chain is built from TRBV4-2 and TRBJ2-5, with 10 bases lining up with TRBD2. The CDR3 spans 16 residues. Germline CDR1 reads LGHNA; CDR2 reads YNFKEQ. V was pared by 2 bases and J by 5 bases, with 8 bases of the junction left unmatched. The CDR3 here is CASSQSTSGFLETQYF. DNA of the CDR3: TGTGCCAGCAGCCAATCGACTAGCGGGTTCCTCGAGACCCAGTACTTC.

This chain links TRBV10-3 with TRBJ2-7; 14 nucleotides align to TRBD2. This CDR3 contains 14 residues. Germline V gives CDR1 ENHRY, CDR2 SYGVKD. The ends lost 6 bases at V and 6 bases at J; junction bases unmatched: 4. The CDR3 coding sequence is TGTGCCATCAGCGCGACTAGCGGGAGGGTCGAGCAGTACTTC. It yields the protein CAISATSGRVEQYF.

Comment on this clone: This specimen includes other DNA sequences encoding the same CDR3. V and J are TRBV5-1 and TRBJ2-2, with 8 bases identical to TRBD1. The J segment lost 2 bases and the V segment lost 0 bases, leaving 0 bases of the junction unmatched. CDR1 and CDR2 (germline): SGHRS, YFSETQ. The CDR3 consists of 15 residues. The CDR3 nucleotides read TGCGCCAGCAGCTTGGCAGGGGGCAACACCGGGGAGCTGTTTTTT. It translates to CASSLAGGNTGELFF.

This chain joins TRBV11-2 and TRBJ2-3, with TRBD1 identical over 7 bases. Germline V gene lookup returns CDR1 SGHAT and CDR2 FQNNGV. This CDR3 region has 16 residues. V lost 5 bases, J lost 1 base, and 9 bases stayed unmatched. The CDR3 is CASSPYRDSRTDTQYF. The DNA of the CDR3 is TGTGCCAGCAGCCCCTACCGGGACAGCCGCACAGATACGCAGTATTTT.

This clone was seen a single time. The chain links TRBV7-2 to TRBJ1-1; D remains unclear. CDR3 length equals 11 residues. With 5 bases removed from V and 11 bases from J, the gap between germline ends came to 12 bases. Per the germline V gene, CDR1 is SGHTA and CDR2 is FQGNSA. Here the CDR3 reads CASSMTGSAFF. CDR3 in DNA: TGTGCCAGCAGCATGACGGGGTCCGCTTTCTTT. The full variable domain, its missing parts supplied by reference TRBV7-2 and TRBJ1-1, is GAGVSQSPSNKVTEKGKDVELRCDPISGHTALYWYRQSLGQGLEFLIYFQGNSAPDKSGLPSDRFSAERTGGSVSTLTIQRTQQEDSAVYLCASSMTGSAFFGQGTRLTVV.

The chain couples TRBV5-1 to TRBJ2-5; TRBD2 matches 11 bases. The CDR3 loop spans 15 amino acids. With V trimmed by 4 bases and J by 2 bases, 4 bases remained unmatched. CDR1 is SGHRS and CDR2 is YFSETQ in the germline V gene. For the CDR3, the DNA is TGCGCCAGCAGCGCATTAGCGGGAGGGCAAGAGACCCAGTACTTC. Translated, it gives CASSALAGGQETQYF. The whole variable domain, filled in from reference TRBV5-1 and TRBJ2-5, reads KAGVTQTPRYLIKTRGQQVTLSCSPISGHRSVSWYQQTPGQGLQFLFEYFSETQRNKGNFPGRFSGRQFSNSRSEMNVSTLELGDSALYLCASSALAGGQETQYFGPGTRLLVL.

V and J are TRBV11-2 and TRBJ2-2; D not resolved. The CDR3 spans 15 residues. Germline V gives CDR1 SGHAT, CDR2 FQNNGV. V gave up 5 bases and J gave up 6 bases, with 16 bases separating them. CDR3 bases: TGTGCCAGCAGCCTAGGGTGGGGTAACCCCGGGGAGCTGTTTTTT. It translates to CASSLGWGNPGELFF. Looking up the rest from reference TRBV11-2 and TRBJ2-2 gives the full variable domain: EAGVAQSPRYKIIEKRQSVAFWCNPISGHATLYWYQQILGQGPKLLIQFQNNGVVDDSQLPKDRFSAERLKGVDSTLKIQPAKLEDSAVYLCASSLGWGNPGELFFGEGSRLTVL.

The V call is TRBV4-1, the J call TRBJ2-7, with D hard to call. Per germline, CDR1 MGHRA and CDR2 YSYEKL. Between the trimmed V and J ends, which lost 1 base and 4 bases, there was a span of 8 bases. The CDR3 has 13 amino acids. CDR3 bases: TGCGCCAGCAGCCAAGCGGCTGATTACGAGCAGTACTTC. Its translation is CASSQAADYEQYF.

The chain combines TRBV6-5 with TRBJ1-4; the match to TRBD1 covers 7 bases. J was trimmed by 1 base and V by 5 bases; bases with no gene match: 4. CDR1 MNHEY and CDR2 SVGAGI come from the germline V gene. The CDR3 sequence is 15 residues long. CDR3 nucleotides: TGTGCCAGCAGTACGTCAGGGGGAACTAATGAAAAACTGTTTTTT. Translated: CASSTSGGTNEKLFF.

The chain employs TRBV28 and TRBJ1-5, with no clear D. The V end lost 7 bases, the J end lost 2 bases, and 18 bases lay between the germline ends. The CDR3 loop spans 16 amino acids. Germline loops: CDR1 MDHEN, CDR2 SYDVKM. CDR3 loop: CASILSSGLGNQPQHF. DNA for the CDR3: TGTGCCAGCATATTATCTTCGGGCCTAGGCAATCAGCCCCAGCATTTT. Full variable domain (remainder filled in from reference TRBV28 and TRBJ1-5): DVKVTQSSRYLVKRTGEKVFLECVQDMDHENMFWYRQDPGLGLRLIYFSYDVKMKEKGDIPEGYSVSREKKERFSLILESASTNQTSMYLCASILSSGLGNQPQHFGDGTRLSIL.

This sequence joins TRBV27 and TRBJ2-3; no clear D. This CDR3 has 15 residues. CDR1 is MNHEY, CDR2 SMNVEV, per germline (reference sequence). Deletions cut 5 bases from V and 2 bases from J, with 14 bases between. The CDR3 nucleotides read TGTGCCAGCAGTCCACTTCGACATATCACAGATACGCAGTATTTT. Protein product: CASSPLRHITDTQYF.

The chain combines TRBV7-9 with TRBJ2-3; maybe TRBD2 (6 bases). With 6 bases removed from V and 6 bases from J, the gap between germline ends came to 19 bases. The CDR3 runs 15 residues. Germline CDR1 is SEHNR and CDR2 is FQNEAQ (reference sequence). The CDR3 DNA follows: TGTGCCAGCAGTCCCGGGAGCCTAAAAACCGATACGCAGTATTTT. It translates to CASSPGSLKTDTQYF.

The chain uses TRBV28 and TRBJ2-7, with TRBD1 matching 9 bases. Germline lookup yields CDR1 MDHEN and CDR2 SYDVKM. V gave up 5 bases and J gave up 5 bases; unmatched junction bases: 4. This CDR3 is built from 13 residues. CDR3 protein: CASSHRGRDEQYF. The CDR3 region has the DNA TGTGCCAGCAGTCACAGGGGGCGGGACGAGCAGTACTTC. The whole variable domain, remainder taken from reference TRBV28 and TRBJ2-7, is DVKVTQSSRYLVKRTGEKVFLECVQDMDHENMFWYRQDPGLGLRLIYFSYDVKMKEKGDIPEGYSVSREKKERFSLILESASTNQTSMYLCASSHRGRDEQYFGPGTRLTVT.

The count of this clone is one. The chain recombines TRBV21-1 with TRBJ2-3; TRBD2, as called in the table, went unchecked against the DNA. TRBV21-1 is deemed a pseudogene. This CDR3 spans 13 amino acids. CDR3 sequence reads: CASSKSEVDPQYF. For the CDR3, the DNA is TGTGCCAGCAGCAAATCGGAGGTGGATCCGCAGTATTTT.

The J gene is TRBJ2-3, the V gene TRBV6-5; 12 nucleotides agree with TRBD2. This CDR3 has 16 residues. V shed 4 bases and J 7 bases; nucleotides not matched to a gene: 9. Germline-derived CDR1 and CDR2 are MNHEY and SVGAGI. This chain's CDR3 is CASSSTSGGPLHTQYF. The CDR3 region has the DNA TGTGCCAGCAGTTCGACTAGCGGGGGCCCATTACATACGCAGTATTTT.

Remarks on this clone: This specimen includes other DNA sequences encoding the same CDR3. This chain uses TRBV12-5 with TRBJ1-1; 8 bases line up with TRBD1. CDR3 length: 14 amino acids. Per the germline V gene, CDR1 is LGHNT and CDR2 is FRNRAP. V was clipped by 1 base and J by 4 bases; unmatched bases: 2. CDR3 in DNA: TGTGCTAGTGGTTTGGGCACAGGGGGCACTGAAGCTTTCTTT. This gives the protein CASGLGTGGTEAFF.

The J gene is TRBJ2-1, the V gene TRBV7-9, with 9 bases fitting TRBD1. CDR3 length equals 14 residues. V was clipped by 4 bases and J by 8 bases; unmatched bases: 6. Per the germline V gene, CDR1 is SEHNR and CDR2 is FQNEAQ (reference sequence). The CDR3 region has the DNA TGTGCCAGCAGCTCACGGACAGGGGACGATGAGCAGTTCTTC. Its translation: CASSSRTGDDEQFF.

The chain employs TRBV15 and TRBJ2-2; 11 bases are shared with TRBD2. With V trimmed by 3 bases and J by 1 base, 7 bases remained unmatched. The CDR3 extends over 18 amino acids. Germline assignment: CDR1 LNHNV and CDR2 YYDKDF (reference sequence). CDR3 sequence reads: CATSRGLAVALNTGELFF. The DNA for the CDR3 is TGTGCCACCAGCAGGGGACTAGCGGTTGCCCTGAACACCGGGGAGCTGTTTTTT. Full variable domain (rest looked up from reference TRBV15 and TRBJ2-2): DAMVIQNPRYQVTQFGKPVTLSCSQTLNHNVMYWYQQKSSQAPKLLFHYYDKDFNNEADTPDNFQSRRPNTSFCFLDIRSPGLGDTAMYLCATSRGLAVALNTGELFFGEGSRLTVL.

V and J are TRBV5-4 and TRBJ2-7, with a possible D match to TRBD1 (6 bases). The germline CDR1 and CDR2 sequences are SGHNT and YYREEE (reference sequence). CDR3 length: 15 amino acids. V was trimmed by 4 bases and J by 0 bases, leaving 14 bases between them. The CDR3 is CASSLTGTASYEQYF. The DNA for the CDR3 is TGTGCCAGCAGCCTAACAGGGACCGCCTCCTACGAGCAGTACTTC.

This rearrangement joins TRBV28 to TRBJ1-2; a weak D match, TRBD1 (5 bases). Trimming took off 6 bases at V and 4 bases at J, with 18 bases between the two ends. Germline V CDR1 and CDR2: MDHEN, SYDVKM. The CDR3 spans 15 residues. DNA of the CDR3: TGTGCCAGCAGCCTAAAAACCTGGGACGGCTATGGCTACACCTTC. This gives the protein CASSLKTWDGYGYTF.